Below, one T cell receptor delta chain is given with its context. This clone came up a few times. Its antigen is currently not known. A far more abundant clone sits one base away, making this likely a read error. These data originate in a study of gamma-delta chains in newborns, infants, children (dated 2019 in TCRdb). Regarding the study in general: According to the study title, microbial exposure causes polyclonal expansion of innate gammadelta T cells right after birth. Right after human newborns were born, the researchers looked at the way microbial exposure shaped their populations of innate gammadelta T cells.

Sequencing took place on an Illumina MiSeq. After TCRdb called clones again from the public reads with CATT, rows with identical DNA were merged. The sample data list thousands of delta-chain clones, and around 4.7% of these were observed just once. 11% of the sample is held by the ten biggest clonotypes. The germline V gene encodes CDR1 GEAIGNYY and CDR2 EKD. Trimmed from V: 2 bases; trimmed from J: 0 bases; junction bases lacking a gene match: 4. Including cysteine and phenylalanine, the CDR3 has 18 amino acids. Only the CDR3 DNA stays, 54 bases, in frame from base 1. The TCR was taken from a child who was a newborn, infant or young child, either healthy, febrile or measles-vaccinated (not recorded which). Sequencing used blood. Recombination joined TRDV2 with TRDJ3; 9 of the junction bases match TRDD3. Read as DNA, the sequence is TGTGCCTGTGACAGTACTGGGGGACACTCCTGGGACACCCGACAGATGTTTTTC. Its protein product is CACDSTGGHSWDTRQMFF.